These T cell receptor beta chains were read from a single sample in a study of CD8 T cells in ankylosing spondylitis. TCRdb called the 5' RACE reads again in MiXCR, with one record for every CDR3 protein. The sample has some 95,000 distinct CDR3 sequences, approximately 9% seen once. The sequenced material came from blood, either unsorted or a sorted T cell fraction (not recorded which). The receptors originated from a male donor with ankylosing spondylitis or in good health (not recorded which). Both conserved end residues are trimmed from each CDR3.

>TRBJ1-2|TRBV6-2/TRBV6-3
ASSRRDNAYGYT
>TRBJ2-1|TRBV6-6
ASSYGSNEQF
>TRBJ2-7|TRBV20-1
SAPQSPSGLSSYEQY
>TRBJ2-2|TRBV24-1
ATSDFGGTGELF
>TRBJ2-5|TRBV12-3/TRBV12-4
ASSPGYEETQY
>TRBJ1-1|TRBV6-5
ASSSPGTGGGSTEAF
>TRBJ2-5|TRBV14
ASSQDRTVGETQY
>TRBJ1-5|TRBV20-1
SARDRGGNQPQH
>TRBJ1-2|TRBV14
ASSSRTGYNYGYT
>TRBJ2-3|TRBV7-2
ASSWTGADTQY
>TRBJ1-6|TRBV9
ASSVRVWDSPLH
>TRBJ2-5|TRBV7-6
ASSLRGRQIQETQY
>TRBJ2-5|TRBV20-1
SARGAETQY
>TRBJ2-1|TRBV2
ASIAGLTNNEQF
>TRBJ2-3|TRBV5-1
ASSLAGVGTDTQY
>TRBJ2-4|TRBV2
ASKGPPGVEGPLDKNIQY
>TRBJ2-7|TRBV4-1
ASSHALEINMYEQY
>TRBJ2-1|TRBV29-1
SVYVADNEQF
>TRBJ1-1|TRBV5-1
ASSPRQNTEAF
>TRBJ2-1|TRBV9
ASSANLRGSNNEQF
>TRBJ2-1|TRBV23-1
ASSRGPI
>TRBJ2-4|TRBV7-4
ASSFLAAGGRSDIQY
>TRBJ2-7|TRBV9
ASSGSRGFDEQY
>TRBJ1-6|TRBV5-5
ASSLSGGVSSPLH
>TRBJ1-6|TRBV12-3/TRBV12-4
ASSLTGTGVSPLH
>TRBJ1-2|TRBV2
ASSAISDRRPSYGYT
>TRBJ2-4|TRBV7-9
ASSHRQGRGSNIQY
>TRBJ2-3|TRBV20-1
SARTRRGTDTQY
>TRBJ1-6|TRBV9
ASSVTLTYSPLH
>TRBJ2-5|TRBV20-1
SAGLAVEETQY
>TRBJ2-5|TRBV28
ASSLVAGGVRETQY
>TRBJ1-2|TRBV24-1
ATSDLRQGSGYT
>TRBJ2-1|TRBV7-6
ASGGEVASYNEQF
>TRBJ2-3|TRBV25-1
ASSRADGLTDTQY
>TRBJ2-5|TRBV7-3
ASSPTGAGRQETQY
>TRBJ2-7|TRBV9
ASVGGLAGSYEQY
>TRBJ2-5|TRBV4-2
ASSPHLLERETQY
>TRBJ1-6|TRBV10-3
AVRDNSDNSPLH
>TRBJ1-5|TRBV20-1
SARPIMAQGAANQPQH
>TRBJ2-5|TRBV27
ASSSSPVETQY
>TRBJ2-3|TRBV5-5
ASSPGTTSTDTQY
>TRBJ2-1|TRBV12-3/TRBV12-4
ASSFGTGKR
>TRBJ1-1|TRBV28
ASSIRTGYTEAF
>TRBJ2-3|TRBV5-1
ASSLDGQEADTQY
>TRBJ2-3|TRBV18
ASSSQRGGPDTQY
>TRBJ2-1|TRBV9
ASSPAAGSSYNEQF
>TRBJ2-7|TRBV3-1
ASSQSETGYYEQY
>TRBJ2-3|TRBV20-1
SAREAQGSDTQY
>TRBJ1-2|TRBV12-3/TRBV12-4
ASTAGGNYGYT
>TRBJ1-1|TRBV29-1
SASTGGNTEAF
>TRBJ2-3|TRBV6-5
ASSYSRSDTQY